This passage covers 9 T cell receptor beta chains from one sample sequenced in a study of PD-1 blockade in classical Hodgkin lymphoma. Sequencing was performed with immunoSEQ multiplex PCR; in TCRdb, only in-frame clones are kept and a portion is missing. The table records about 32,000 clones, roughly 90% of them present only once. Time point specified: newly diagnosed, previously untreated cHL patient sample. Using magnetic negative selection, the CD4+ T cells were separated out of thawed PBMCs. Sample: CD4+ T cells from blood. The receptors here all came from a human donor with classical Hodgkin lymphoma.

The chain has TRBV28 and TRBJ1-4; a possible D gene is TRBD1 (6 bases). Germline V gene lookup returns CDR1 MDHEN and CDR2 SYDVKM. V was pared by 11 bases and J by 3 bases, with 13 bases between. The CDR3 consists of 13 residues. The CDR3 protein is CAVPGAANEKLFF. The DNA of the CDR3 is TGTGCCGTCCCGGGGGCGGCTAATGAAAAACTGTTTTTT.

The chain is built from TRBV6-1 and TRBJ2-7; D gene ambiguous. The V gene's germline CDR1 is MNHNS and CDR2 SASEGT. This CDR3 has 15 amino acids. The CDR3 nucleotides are TGTGCCATCAGTAACGCGAAGGTACCCACCTACGAGCAGTACGTC. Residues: CAISNAKVPTYEQYV.

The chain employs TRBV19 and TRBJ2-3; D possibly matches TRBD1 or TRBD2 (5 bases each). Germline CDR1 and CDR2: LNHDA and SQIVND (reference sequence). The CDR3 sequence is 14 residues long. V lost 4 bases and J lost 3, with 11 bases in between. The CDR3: CASSRGPQTDTQYF. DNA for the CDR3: TGTGCCAGTAGTAGGGGACCCCAGACAGATACGCAGTATTTT. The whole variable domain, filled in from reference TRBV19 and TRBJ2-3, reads DGGITQSPKYLFRKEGQNVTLSCEQNLNHDAMYWYRQDPGQGLRLIYYSQIVNDFQKGDIAEGYSVSREKKESFPLTVTSAQKNPTAFYLCASSRGPQTDTQYFGPGTRLTVL.

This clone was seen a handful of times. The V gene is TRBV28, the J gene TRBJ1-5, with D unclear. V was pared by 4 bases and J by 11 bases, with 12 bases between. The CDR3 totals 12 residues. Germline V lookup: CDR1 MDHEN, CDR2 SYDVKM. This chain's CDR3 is CASSWGFTTQHF. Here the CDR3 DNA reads TGTGCCAGCAGTTGGGGATTTACGACCCAGCATTTT.

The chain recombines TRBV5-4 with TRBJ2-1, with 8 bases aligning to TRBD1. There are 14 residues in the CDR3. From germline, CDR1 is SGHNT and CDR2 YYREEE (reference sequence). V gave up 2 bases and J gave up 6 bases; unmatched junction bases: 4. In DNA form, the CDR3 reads TGTGCCAGCAGCTTTCCAGGACAGGGCAATGAGCAGTTCTTC. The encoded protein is CASSFPGQGNEQFF.

Written as DNA, the CDR3 is TGTGCCAGCAGTTTTGCGGCGAACACTGAAGCTTTCTTT. Amino acids: CASSFAANTEAFF. The chain recombines TRBV27 with TRBJ1-1, with D hard to call. The CDR3 extends over 13 amino acids. Germline V gene data show CDR1 as MNHEY and CDR2 as SMNVEV (reference sequence). Deletions cut 3 bases from V and 1 base from J, with 6 bases between.

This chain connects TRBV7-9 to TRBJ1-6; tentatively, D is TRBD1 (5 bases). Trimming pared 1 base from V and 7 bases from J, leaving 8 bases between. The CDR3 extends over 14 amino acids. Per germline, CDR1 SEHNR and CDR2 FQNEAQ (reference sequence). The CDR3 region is CASSLVQGNSPLHF. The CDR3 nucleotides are TGTGCCAGCAGCTTAGTTCAGGGAAATTCACCCCTCCACTTT.

The CDR3 sequence: CASSMPRDRGPNTGELFF. The CDR3 DNA reads TGTGCCAGTAGTATGCCCCGAGACAGGGGGCCTAACACCGGGGAGCTGTTTTTT. The chain employs TRBV19 and TRBJ2-2, with 10 nucleotides matching TRBD1. V was clipped by 3 bases and J by 2 bases; unmatched bases: 9. This CDR3 is 18 amino acids long. Germline V gene data show CDR1 as LNHDA and CDR2 as SQIVND (reference sequence).

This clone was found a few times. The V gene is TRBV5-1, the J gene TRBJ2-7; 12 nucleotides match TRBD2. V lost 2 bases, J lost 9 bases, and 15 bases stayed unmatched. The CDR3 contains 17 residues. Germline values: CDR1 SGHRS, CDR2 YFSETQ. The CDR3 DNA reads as TGCGCCAGCAGCTTCGAAGGGAGGACTAGCGGGGCTCGGGGGCAGTACTTC. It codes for CASSFEGRTSGARGQYF. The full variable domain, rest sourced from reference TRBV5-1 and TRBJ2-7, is KAGVTQTPRYLIKTRGQQVTLSCSPISGHRSVSWYQQTPGQGLQFLFEYFSETQRNKGNFPGRFSGRQFSNSRSEMNVSTLELGDSALYLCASSFEGRTSGARGQYFGPGTRLTVT.